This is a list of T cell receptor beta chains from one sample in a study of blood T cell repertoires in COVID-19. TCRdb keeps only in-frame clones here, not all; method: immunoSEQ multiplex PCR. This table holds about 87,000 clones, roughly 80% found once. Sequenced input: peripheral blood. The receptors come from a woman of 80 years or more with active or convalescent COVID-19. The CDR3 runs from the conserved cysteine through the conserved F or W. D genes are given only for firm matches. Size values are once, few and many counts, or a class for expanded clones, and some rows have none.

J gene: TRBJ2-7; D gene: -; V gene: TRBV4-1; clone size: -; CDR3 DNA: TGCGCCAGCAGCCAAAGCGGGCGGGAGCAGTACTTC; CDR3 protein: CASSQSGREQYF
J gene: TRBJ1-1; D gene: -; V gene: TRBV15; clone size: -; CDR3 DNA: TGTGCCACCAGCAGAGATCTAACCCTCGCGGACAGTGGGACTGAAGCTTTCTTT; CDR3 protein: CATSRDLTLADSGTEAFF
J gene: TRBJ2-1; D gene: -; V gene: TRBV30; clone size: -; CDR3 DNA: TGTGCCTGGAGCCAGCTCGGGGTCTCCTACAATGAGCAGTTCTTC; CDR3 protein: CAWSQLGVSYNEQFF
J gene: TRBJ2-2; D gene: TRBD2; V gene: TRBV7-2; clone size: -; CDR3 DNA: TGTGCCAGCAGCCCCCTAGCGGGAGGCACCGGGGAGCTGTTTTTT; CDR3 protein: CASSPLAGGTGELFF
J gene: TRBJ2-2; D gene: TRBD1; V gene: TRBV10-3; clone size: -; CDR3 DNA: TGTGCCATCAGTGAGGTTGGGACAGGGGGCACCGGGGAGCTGTTTTTT; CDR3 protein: CAISEVGTGGTGELFF
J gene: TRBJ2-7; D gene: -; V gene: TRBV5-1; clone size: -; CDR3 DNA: TGCGCCAGCAGCTTGGGACAGGCCCCATCCGGCTACGAGCAGTACTTC; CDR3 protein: CASSLGQAPSGYEQYF
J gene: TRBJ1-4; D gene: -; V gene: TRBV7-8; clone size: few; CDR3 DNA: TGTGCCAGCAGAGGCTACAGTGATGAAAAACTGTTTTTT; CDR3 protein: CASRGYSDEKLFF
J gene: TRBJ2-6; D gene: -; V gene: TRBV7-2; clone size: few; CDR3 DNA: TGTGCCAGCATTAGACGGGGCTCTGGGGCCAACGTCCTGACTTTC; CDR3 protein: CASIRRGSGANVLTF
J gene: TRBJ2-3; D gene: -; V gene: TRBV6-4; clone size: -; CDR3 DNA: TGTGCCAGCAGTGACTCCTTAGGGGGGGCAGATACGCAGTATTTT; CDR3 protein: CASSDSLGGADTQYF
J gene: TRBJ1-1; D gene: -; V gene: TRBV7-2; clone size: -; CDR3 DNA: TGTGCCAGCAGCTTAGTGGCGGGTAACACTGAAGCTTTCTTT; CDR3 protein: CASSLVAGNTEAFF
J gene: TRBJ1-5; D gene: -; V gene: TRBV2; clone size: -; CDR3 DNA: TGTGCCAGCAGTGTGACAGTGGGACAGCCCCAGCATTTT; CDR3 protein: CASSVTVGQPQHF
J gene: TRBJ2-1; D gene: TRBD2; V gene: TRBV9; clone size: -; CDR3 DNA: TGTGCCAGCAGCGTAGCTGGGACTAGCGGGAAAAATGAGCAGTTCTTC; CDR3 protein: CASSVAGTSGKNEQFF
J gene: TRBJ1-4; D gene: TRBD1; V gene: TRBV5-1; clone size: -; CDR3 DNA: TGCGCCAGCAGCTACGGGACAGGGGGTTATGAAAAACTGTTTTTT; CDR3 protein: CASSYGTGGYEKLFF
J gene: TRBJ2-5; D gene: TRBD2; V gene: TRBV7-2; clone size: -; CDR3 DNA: TGTGCCAGCAGCTTCAAGAGCGGGGGGAACCAAGAGACCCAGTACTTC; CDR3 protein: CASSFKSGGNQETQYF
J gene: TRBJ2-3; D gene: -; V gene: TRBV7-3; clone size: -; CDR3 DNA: TGTGCCAGCAGTTCGGGACTCCCCCCCACAGATACGCAGTATTTT; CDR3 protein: CASSSGLPPTDTQYF
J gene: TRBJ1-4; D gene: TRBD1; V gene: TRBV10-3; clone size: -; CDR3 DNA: TGTGCCATCAGGCAGGGGGTGAATGAAAAACTGTTTTTT; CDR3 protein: CAIRQGVNEKLFF
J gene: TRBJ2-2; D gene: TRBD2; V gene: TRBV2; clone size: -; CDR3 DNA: TGTGCCAGCAGGGGACTAGAAGAATCCGGGGAGCTGTTTTTT; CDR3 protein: CASRGLEESGELFF
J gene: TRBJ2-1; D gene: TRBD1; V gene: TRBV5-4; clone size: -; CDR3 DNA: TGTGCCAGCAGCTTTACCCAGGGGGTTGGATCCTACAATGAGCAGTTCTTC; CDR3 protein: CASSFTQGVGSYNEQFF
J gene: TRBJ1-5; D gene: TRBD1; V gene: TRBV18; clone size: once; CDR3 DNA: TGTGCCAGCTCACCTAACAGGGGTAGTCAAAGCAATCAGCCCCAGCATTTT; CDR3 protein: CASSPNRGSQSNQPQHF
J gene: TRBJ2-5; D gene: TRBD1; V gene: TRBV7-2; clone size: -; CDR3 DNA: TGTGCCAGCAGCCCCCCCGGGACAGGGGAAGAGACCCAGTACTTC; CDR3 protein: CASSPPGTGEETQYF
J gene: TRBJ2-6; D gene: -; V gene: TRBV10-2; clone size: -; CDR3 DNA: TGCGCCAGCAGTGAGAATTCGGGCTCTGGGGCCAACGTCCTGACTTTC; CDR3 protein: CASSENSGSGANVLTF
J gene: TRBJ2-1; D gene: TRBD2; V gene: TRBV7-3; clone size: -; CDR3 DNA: TGTGCCAGCAGCCTACTCGGGGGGGCCTACAATGAGCAGTTCTTC; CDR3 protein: CASSLLGGAYNEQFF
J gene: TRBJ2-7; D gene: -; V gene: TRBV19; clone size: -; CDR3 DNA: TGTGCCAGTAGGAAAACAGTAATCTCCTACGAGCAGTACTTC; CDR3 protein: CASRKTVISYEQYF
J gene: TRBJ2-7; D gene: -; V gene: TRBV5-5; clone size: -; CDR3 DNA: TGTGCCAGCAGCTTTTCAGAATACTACGAGCAGTACTTC; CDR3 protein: CASSFSEYYEQYF
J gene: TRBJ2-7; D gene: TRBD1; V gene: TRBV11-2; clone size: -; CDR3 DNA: TGTGCCAGCAGCTACGGAAATGGACAGGGGGCGCGGGAGCAGTACTTC; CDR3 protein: CASSYGNGQGAREQYF
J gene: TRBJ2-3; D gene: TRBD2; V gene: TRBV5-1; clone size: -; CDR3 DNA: TGCGCCAGCAGCTCCTACGTTGGCGGGGGGGCTACAGATACGCAGTATTTT; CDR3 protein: CASSSYVGGGATDTQYF
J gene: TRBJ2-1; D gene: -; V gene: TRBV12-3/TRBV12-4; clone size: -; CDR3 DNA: TGTGCCAGCAGTTTTGGCCAGGTCAATGAGCAGTTCTTC; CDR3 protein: CASSFGQVNEQFF
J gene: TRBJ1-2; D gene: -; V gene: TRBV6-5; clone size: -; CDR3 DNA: TGTGCCAGCAGCCTCCTCGGGGACTATGGCTACACCTTC; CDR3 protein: CASSLLGDYGYTF
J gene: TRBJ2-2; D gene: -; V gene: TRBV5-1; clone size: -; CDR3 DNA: TGCGCCAGCAGCTTGGGACTAGATGGCGGGGAGCTGTTTTTT; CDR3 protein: CASSLGLDGGELFF
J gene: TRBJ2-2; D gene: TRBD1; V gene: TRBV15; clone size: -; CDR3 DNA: TGTGCCACCAGCAGAGCCGGGACAGGGGATACCGGGGAGCTGTTTTTT; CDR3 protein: CATSRAGTGDTGELFF
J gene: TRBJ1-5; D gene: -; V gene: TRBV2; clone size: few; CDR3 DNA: TGTGCCAGCAGTGAAGATTCAGGGACCCAGCATTTT; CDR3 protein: CASSEDSGTQHF
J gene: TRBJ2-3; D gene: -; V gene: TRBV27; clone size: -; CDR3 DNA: TGTGCCAGCACTGCAGCAGGTACAGATACGCAGTATTTT; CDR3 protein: CASTAAGTDTQYF
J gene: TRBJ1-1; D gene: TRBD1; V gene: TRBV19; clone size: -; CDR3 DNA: TGTGCCAGTAGTATCGCCACAGGGGTCTCCACTGAAGCTTTCTTT; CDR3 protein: CASSIATGVSTEAFF
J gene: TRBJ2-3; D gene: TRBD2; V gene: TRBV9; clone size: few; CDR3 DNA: TGTGCCAGCAGCGTAGTAGCGGGGTCCCCTAATACGCAGTATTTT; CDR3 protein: CASSVVAGSPNTQYF
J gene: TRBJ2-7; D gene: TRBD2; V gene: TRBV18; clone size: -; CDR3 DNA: TGTGCCAGCTCACGGACTAGCGGAAACTACGAGCAGTACTTC; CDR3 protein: CASSRTSGNYEQYF
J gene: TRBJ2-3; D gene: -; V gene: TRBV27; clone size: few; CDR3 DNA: TGTGCCAGCAGTTCGCAGGGCACAGATACGCAGTATTTT; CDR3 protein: CASSSQGTDTQYF
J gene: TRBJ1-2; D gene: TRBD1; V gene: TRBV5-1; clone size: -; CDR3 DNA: TGCGCCAGCAGCTTGGGGACCGGGACAGGCCACTATGGCTACACCTTC; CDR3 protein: CASSLGTGTGHYGYTF
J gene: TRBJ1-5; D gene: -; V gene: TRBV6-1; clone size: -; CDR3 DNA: TGTGCCAGCAGTGACAACTATAGCAATCAGCCCCAGCATTTT; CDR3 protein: CASSDNYSNQPQHF
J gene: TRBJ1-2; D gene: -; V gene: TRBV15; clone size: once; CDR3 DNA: TGTGCCACCAGCAGAGACAACTCACCGGGGGGCTACACCTTC; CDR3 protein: CATSRDNSPGGYTF
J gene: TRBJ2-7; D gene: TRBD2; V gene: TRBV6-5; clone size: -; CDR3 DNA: TGTGCCAGCAGTTACGATCTAGCGGGAGGGCCGGGTGAGCAGTACTTC; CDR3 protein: CASSYDLAGGPGEQYF
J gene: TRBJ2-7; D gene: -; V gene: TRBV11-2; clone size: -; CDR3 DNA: TGTGCCAGCAGCCTCACCGGGTACGAGCAGTACTTC; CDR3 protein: CASSLTGYEQYF
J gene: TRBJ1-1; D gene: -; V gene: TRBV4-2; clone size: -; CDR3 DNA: TGTGCCAGCAGCCAAGAAAGTTGGCAGGGTAATTTGAACACTGAAGCTTTCTTT; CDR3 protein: CASSQESWQGNLNTEAFF
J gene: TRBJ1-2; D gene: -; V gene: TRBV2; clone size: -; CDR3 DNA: TGTGCCAGTCGCTTGATTCCGACAGTGAACTATGGCTACACCTTC; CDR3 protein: CASRLIPTVNYGYTF
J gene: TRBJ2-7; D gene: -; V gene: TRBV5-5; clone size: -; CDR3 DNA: TGTGCCAGCAGCTTGGATGAGGTTTCCTACGAGCAGTACTTC; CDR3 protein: CASSLDEVSYEQYF
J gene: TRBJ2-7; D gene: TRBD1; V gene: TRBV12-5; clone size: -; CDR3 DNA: TGTGCTAGTGGTTCGGGGACAGTCCCCTACGAGCAGTACTTC; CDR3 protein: CASGSGTVPYEQYF
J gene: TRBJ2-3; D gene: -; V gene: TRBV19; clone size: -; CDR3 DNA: TGTGCCAGTAGTATAGATTTAACTCCAACGCAGTATTTT; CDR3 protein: CASSIDLTPTQYF
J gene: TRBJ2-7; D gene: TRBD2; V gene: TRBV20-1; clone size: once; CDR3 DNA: TGCAGTGCCCAATGGGGGGGCGAGCAGTACTTC; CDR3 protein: CSAQWGGEQYF
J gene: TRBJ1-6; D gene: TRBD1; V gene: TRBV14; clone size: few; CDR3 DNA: TGTGCCAGCAGCCAAGTGGGACAGGGGCTCCACTTT; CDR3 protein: CASSQVGQGLHF
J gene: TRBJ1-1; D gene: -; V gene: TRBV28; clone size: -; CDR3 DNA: TGTGCCAGCGGTTACAGGGCACCGACTGAAGCTTTCTTT; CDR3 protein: CASGYRAPTEAFF
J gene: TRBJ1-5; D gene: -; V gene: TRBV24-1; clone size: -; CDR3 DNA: TGTGCCACCAGCACGGCGGGTCACAATCAGCCCCAGCATTTT; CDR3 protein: CATSTAGHNQPQHF
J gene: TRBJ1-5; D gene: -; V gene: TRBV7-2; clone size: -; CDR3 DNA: TGTGCCAGCAGCCGCGCTGACAGGCGAAATCAGCCCCAGCATTTT; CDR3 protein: CASSRADRRNQPQHF
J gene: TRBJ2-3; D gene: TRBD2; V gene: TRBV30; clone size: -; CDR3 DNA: TGTGCCTGGGCGGAGGGTCTAGCGGGAGGGAATACGCAGTATTTT; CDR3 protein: CAWAEGLAGGNTQYF
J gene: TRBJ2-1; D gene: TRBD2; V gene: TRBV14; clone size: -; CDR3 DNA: TGTGCCAGCAGCCTCCCCCGTCAGTTAGCGGGCCTCAATGAGCAGTTCTTC; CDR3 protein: CASSLPRQLAGLNEQFF
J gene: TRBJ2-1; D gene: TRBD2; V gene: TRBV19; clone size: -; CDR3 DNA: TGTGCCAGTAAACCTACAGCGGGAGTAAGCTACAATGAGCAGTTCTTC; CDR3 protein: CASKPTAGVSYNEQFF
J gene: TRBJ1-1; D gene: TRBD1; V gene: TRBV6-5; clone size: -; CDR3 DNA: TGTGCCAGCAGGAGGACAGGCAGCAACACTGAAGCTTTCTTT; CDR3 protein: CASRRTGSNTEAFF
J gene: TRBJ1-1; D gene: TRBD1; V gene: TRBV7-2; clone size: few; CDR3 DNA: TGTGCCAGCAGCCCGGCGTCCACAGGGGACACTGAAGCTTTCTTT; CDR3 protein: CASSPASTGDTEAFF